Below, 27 T cell receptor beta chains from the same sample are listed, as sequenced in a study of cytomegalovirus exposure and HLA in healthy donors. Profiled with immunoSEQ multiplex PCR; TCRdb holds only in-frame clones, not every one. This sample has approximately 70,000 clones, with about 94% found just once. The sample was PBMCs. The receptor source for this set is a woman younger than 30 in good health and CMV-seropositive.

The V gene is TRBV28, the J gene TRBJ2-7; 11 nucleotides align to TRBD2. The CDR3 extends over 15 amino acids. The germline gives CDR1 MDHEN, CDR2 SYDVKM. The ends lost 1 base at V and 5 bases at J; junction bases unmatched: 4. CDR3 loop: CASSLSTSGSNEQYF. The CDR3 nucleotides are TGTGCCAGCAGTTTATCTACTAGCGGGAGCAACGAGCAGTACTTC.

The rearrangement uses TRBV28 and TRBJ1-5, with a weak D call TRBD1 (5 bases). Germline lookup yields CDR1 MDHEN and CDR2 SYDVKM. Trimming pared 6 bases from V and 0 bases from J, leaving 21 bases between. There are 18 residues in the CDR3. CDR3 sequence: CASRREAPGLVSNQPQHF. The CDR3 DNA is TGTGCCAGCAGACGAGAGGCCCCAGGGTTGGTTAGCAATCAGCCCCAGCATTTT. The variable domain in full, with the rest retrieved from reference TRBV28 and TRBJ1-5, is DVKVTQSSRYLVKRTGEKVFLECVQDMDHENMFWYRQDPGLGLRLIYFSYDVKMKEKGDIPEGYSVSREKKERFSLILESASTNQTSMYLCASRREAPGLVSNQPQHFGDGTRLSIL.

This clone occurred once. The chain links TRBV6-6 to TRBJ2-1, with TRBD1 matching 10 bases. V shed 6 bases, J shed 8 bases, and the junction held 7 bases outside the gene matches. The CDR3 totals 14 residues. The germline V gene encodes CDR1 MNHNY and CDR2 SVGAGI (reference sequence). In nucleotides, the CDR3 is TGTGCCAGCAGCCCCCGACAGGGGGCGGATGAGCAGTTCTTC. This encodes CASSPRQGADEQFF.

This chain links TRBV19 with TRBJ2-1; the D gene is possibly TRBD1 (6 bases). Germline values: CDR1 LNHDA, CDR2 SQIVND (reference sequence). The CDR3 contains 16 residues. The V end lost 5 bases, the J end lost 0 bases, and 14 bases lay between the germline ends. The CDR3 DNA reads TGTGCCAGTAGTTCAAGAACAGGGAGCTCCTACAATGAGCAGTTCTTC. Amino acids: CASSSRTGSSYNEQFF.

The genes are TRBV4-1 and TRBJ1-2; tentatively, D is TRBD1 (6 bases). CDR1 MGHRA and CDR2 YSYEKL come from the germline V gene. The CDR3 is made up of 14 amino acids. The ends were cut back, 4 bases at V and 4 bases at J, with 13 bases in the middle. DNA for the CDR3: TGCGCCAGCAGCCCGGACAGTAACACCTATGGCTACACCTTC. It specifies CASSPDSNTYGYTF.

The rearrangement links TRBV11-2 to TRBJ2-3; TRBD2 matches at 9 bases. Germline trimming cut 1 base from V and 0 bases from J; bases unmatched to any gene: 2. CDR3 length equals 16 residues. CDR1 and CDR2 from the germline V gene are SGHAT and FQNNGV. The CDR3 sequence: CASSLAGTSSTDTQYF. CDR3 nucleotides: TGTGCCAGCAGCTTAGCCGGGACTAGCAGCACAGATACGCAGTATTTT.

The chain is built from TRBV28 and TRBJ2-1; 7 nucleotides align to TRBD1. This CDR3 has 17 residues. The V gene's germline CDR1 is MDHEN and CDR2 SYDVKM. V lost 1 base, J lost 3 bases, and 9 bases stayed unmatched. The CDR3 nucleotides read TGTGCCAGCAGTTTATCCCTGGGGGACAGTGACTACAATGAGCAGTTCTTC. It translates to CASSLSLGDSDYNEQFF.

The chain joins TRBV27 to TRBJ2-3; D possibly corresponds to TRBD1 (6 bases). This CDR3 has 16 residues. V lost 0 bases and J lost 0, with 10 bases in between. Germline loops: CDR1 MNHEY, CDR2 SMNVEV (reference sequence). Written as DNA, the CDR3 is TGTGCCAGCAGTTTATCGGGGGCCCCTAGCACAGATACGCAGTATTTT. The encoded protein is CASSLSGAPSTDTQYF.

The table lists this clone with a count of one. The rearrangement links TRBV7-8 to TRBJ1-4; D might be TRBD1 (5 bases). Germline-derived CDR1 and CDR2 are SGHVS and FQNEAQ. CDR3 length equals 17 residues. V shed 3 bases and J shed 5 bases, with 19 bases lying between them. The CDR3 coding sequence is TGTGCCAGCAGCTTCTTTGCAGGGTGGGGTACAAATGAAAAACTGTTTTTT. Amino acid sequence: CASSFFAGWGTNEKLFF.

V and J are TRBV7-6 and TRBJ2-1, with D possibly matching TRBD1 (6 bases). V shed 5 bases and J shed 4 bases, with 9 bases lying between them. This CDR3 is 13 amino acids long. Germline V gene lookup returns CDR1 SGHVS and CDR2 FNYEAQ. The CDR3 DNA follows: TGTGCCAGCAGCGGGGGACATTACAATGAGCAGTTCTTC. Protein: CASSGGHYNEQFF.

The rearrangement links TRBV28 to TRBJ2-3, with D possibly being TRBD2 (6 bases). V was trimmed by 6 bases and J by 4 bases, leaving 20 bases between them. The CDR3 runs to 16 residues. The germline gives CDR1 MDHEN, CDR2 SYDVKM. Here the CDR3 DNA reads TGTGCCAGCAGCCCCTCCATGGAGGGGCACCCAGATACGCAGTATTTT. It yields the protein CASSPSMEGHPDTQYF.

The V and J genes are TRBV2 and TRBJ1-1; TRBD1 might be the D (5 bases). Germline assignment: CDR1 SNHLY and CDR2 FYNNEI. The CDR3 totals 11 residues. Trimming took off 3 bases at V and 7 bases at J, with 6 bases between the two ends. CDR3 coding DNA: TGTGCCAGCAGTGAGACAGATGAAGCTTTCTTT. It codes for CASSETDEAFF.

Remarks on this clone: At one end the junction does not follow the germline gene, possibly because of a read error. The rearrangement links TRBV5-8 to TRBJ1-4; 8 positions match TRBD1. The CDR3 extends over 11 amino acids. Germline CDR1 SGHTS, CDR2 YDEGEE. The CDR3 bases are TGTGCCAGCAGCAATCCGGGACAGGATCTTTTT. Translating it yields CASSNPGQDLF. Drawing the rest from reference TRBV5-8 and TRBJ1-4, the complete variable domain is EAGVTQSPTHLIKTRGQQATLRCSPISGHTSVYWYQQALGLGLQFLLWYDEGEERNRGNFPPRFSGRQFPNYSSELNVNALELEDSALYLCASSNPGQDLFGSGTQLSVL.

This sequence joins TRBV5-8 and TRBJ1-1, with 8 bases that match TRBD1. The CDR3 runs 13 residues. Germline-derived CDR1 and CDR2 are SGHTS and YDEGEE. The J segment lost 5 bases and the V segment lost 7 bases, leaving 7 bases of the junction unmatched. The CDR3 here is CASRTGLETEAFF. CDR3 DNA: TGTGCCAGCCGGACAGGGCTTGAGACTGAAGCTTTCTTT.

The chain employs TRBV30 and TRBJ1-3; D remains unclear. The CDR3 runs 15 residues. V lost 3 bases and J lost 3, with 15 bases in between. Looked up from germline, CDR1 is GTSNPN and CDR2 is SVGIG (reference sequence). For the CDR3, the DNA is TGTGCCTGGAGCCAGGACTCCGGTGGTGGAAACACCATATATTTT. It encodes CAWSQDSGGGNTIYF.

V gene TRBV19 combines with J gene TRBJ1-5, with 8 bases aligning to TRBD1. Germline V gives CDR1 LNHDA, CDR2 SQIVND (reference sequence). The CDR3 covers 19 residues. V lost 3 bases, J lost 0 bases, and 13 bases stayed unmatched. The CDR3 nucleotides are TGTGCCAGTAGTATGGACGAGTGGGACAGGCTTTATAGCAATCAGCCCCAGCATTTT. It encodes CASSMDEWDRLYSNQPQHF. The variable domain in full, with the rest retrieved from reference TRBV19 and TRBJ1-5, is DGGITQSPKYLFRKEGQNVTLSCEQNLNHDAMYWYRQDPGQGLRLIYYSQIVNDFQKGDIAEGYSVSREKKESFPLTVTSAQKNPTAFYLCASSMDEWDRLYSNQPQHFGDGTRLSIL.

The J gene is TRBJ2-1, the V gene TRBV28; 7 bases line up with TRBD1. J gave up 6 bases and V 8 bases, and 7 bases lay outside the gene matches. The CDR3 length is 13 residues. Germline V gives CDR1 MDHEN, CDR2 SYDVKM. CDR3 nucleotide sequence: TGTGCCAGCCGGTCCCGGGACAGCAATGAGCAGTTCTTC. Translation gives CASRSRDSNEQFF.

The V gene is TRBV28, the J gene TRBJ1-2, with D tentatively TRBD1 (5 bases). Germline V gives CDR1 MDHEN, CDR2 SYDVKM. This CDR3 region has 13 residues. V shed 3 bases and J shed 6 bases, with 11 bases lying between them. Here the CDR3 reads CASSLETENGYTF. Written as DNA, the CDR3 is TGTGCCAGCAGTTTGGAGACAGAGAATGGCTACACCTTC.

The chain links TRBV2 to TRBJ1-5; D ambiguous. V was trimmed by 4 bases and J by 9 bases, leaving 7 bases between them. The CDR3 has 11 residues. Germline V gene lookup returns CDR1 SNHLY and CDR2 FYNNEI. CDR3 coding DNA: TGTGCCAGCAGTGGGGGAGGGCCCCAGCATTTT. Translated: CASSGGGPQHF.

The chain has TRBV5-5 and TRBJ2-3; unclear D gene. The CDR3 totals 13 residues. Trimming removed 4 bases from V and 2 bases from J, with 8 bases in between. Germline-derived CDR1 and CDR2 are SGHKS and YYEKEE (reference sequence). For the CDR3, the DNA is TGTGCCAGCAGCCTAGTAACCACAGATACGCAGTATTTT. Its protein is CASSLVTTDTQYF. Supplemented by reference TRBV5-5 and TRBJ2-3, the full variable domain reads DAGVTQSPTHLIKTRGQQVTLRCSPISGHKSVSWYQQVLGQGPQFIFQYYEKEERGRGNFPDRFSARQFPNYSSELNVNALLLGDSALYLCASSLVTTDTQYFGPGTRLTVL.

The V and J genes are TRBV7-9 and TRBJ1-1, with 12 bases matching TRBD1. J lost 3 bases, V lost 6 bases, and 2 bases had no gene match. The CDR3 is 14 residues long. Germline V lookup: CDR1 SEHNR, CDR2 FQNEAQ (reference sequence). Here the CDR3 DNA reads TGTGCCAGCAGGGGGACAGGGGGCGACACTGAAGCTTTCTTT. It yields the protein CASRGTGGDTEAFF.

This clone was detected only a few times. The V call is TRBV4-1, the J call TRBJ2-3, with 11 bases matching TRBD2. The J segment lost 4 bases and the V segment lost 4 bases, leaving 7 bases of the junction unmatched. The CDR3 has 16 amino acids. CDR1 and CDR2 (germline): MGHRA, YSYEKL. The CDR3 region is CASSPTTSGDADTQYF. CDR3 in DNA: TGCGCCAGCAGCCCGACGACTAGCGGGGACGCAGATACGCAGTATTTT.

The chain employs TRBV6-1 and TRBJ1-5, with D maybe TRBD1 (5 bases). Germline-derived CDR1 and CDR2 are MNHNS and SASEGT. This CDR3 has 15 residues. The ends were cut back, 3 bases at V and 2 bases at J, with 11 bases in the middle. CDR3 protein: CASSEFWGGNQPQHF. The CDR3 DNA sequence: TGTGCCAGCAGTGAGTTTTGGGGGGGCAATCAGCCCCAGCATTTT.

The chain couples TRBV19 to TRBJ1-2, with TRBD1 matching 8 bases. J gave up 6 bases and V 10 bases, and 10 bases lay outside the gene matches. The CDR3 is 13 amino acids. Germline V gene sequence: CDR1 LNHDA, CDR2 SQIVND (reference sequence). The CDR3 loop is CAIPSPGGNGYTF. In nucleotides, the CDR3 is TGTGCCATCCCCAGTCCAGGGGGCAATGGCTACACCTTC.

The chain combines TRBV27 with TRBJ1-5; TRBD1 is a possible D gene (5 bases). In germline, CDR1 is MNHEY, CDR2 SMNVEV (reference sequence). Trimming pared 8 bases from V and 0 bases from J, leaving 11 bases between. This CDR3 contains 14 residues. For the CDR3, the DNA is TGTGCCAGCGGACGACAGCATAGCAATCAGCCCCAGCATTTT. Its translation: CASGRQHSNQPQHF.

The chain uses TRBV28 and TRBJ1-5; 7 bases are shared with TRBD1. V dropped 7 bases and J dropped 4; count of bases not matched to a gene: 10. The germline V gene has CDR1 MDHEN and CDR2 SYDVKM. The CDR3 sequence is 15 residues long. In DNA form, the CDR3 reads TGTGCCAGCAACCTGCGGGACAGCTCAAATCAGCCCCAGCATTTT. Encoded protein: CASNLRDSSNQPQHF. The entire variable domain, with the rest obtained from reference TRBV28 and TRBJ1-5, is as follows: DVKVTQSSRYLVKRTGEKVFLECVQDMDHENMFWYRQDPGLGLRLIYFSYDVKMKEKGDIPEGYSVSREKKERFSLILESASTNQTSMYLCASNLRDSSNQPQHFGDGTRLSIL.

A word on this clone: Germline and junction disagree at one end, which may indicate a read error. The chain joins TRBV6-1 to TRBJ1-6, with D possibly TRBD1 on 5 matching bases. The CDR3 covers 12 residues. The germline V gene has CDR1 MNHNS and CDR2 SASEGT. In DNA form, the CDR3 reads TGTGCCTGCAGTAGGGGACTCCGGCCCCTCCACTTT. Translated, it gives CACSRGLRPLHF.